The T cell receptor beta chain under discussion was sequenced for a study of T cells expressing NK-cell markers. Study background: Each TCR beta repertoire originated in sorted T cells that were CD3+CD56+NKG2C+, CD3+CD56+NKG2C- or CD3+CD56-NKG2C+. Out of eight donors sequenced, seven tested HCMV-seropositive and the remaining one seronegative. Points from the study as a whole: The study found dominant NKG2C+ clonotypes at about 1.0-7.0% of CD8+ T cells in several donors.

Germline lookup yields CDR1 SGHNT and CDR2 YENEEA. This CDR3 contains 16 residues. Libraries used 5'RACE template switching adding universal primer site and UMIs. TCRdb reprocessed the 5' RACE reads and stores each CDR3 protein as one record, lacking DNA. Reported are roughly 160,000 distinct CDR3 sequences; the ten largest clones contain less than 20%. With respect to this clonotype: What it binds is unknown.

Sequenced: blood T cells: a sorted CD56 or NKG2C T cell subset, CD4+ or CD8+ T cells, or bulk PBMC T cells (not recorded which). This clonotype originated in a woman between 18 and 75 years old in good health. The chain carries TRBV11-3 and TRBJ2-5; absent DNA, TCRdb's TRBD1 call cannot be checked. The CDR3 loop reads CASSSPAGGGQETQYF.